These 10 T cell receptor beta chains were all obtained from the same sample, sequenced in a study of blood T cell repertoires in COVID-19. Method: immunoSEQ multiplex PCR; TCRdb's copy keeps in-frame clones and lacks some. The data hold some 670,000 clones, with 70% to 90% observed a single time. Sequences were obtained from peripheral blood. These receptors all come from a woman under 30 with acute or convalescent COVID-19.

The rearrangement links TRBV10-3 to TRBJ2-7; TRBD2 might be the D (6 bases). CDR3 length equals 16 residues. Trimming removed 5 bases at V and 0 bases at J, with 17 bases between. Looked up from germline, CDR1 is ENHRY and CDR2 is SYGVKD. In DNA form, the CDR3 reads TGTGCCATCAGTCCATGGGGACTTTCGAGCTCCTACGAGCAGTACTTC. It yields the protein CAISPWGLSSSYEQYF.

About this clone: Different DNA sequences within this sample yield the same CDR3. The chain has TRBV18 and TRBJ1-1; tentative D call: TRBD1 (5 bases). The CDR3 runs to 13 residues. With 6 bases removed from V and 1 base from J, the gap between germline ends came to 9 bases. Germline loops: CDR1 KGHSH, CDR2 LQKENI. CDR3 nucleotides: TGTGCCAGCTCGCCCGGACAGAACACTGAAGCTTTCTTT. Its translation is CASSPGQNTEAFF.

V and J are TRBV21-1 and TRBJ1-3; the tabulated D call, TRBD1, remains unverified against the DNA. TRBV21-1 is tagged as a pseudogene. The CDR3 contains 19 residues. The CDR3 reads CAYKQRYKQGRFPGNTIYF. The CDR3 nucleotides are TGTGCCTACAAGCAAAGGTACAAACAGGGAAGGTTTCCTGGAAACACCATATATTTT.

J is TRBJ1-2 and V is TRBV15; 11 bases line up with TRBD1. CDR1 is LNHNV and CDR2 is YYDKDF in the germline V gene (reference sequence). This CDR3 region has 15 residues. Trimming cost V 3 bases and J 11 bases; bases outside gene matches: 11. For the CDR3, the DNA is TGTGCCACCAGCAGCGAATACCCTAGGGACAGGGGGTACACCTTC. Its protein product is CATSSEYPRDRGYTF.

This clone occurred once. The chain is built from TRBV27 and TRBJ1-2; 7 bases align to TRBD1. J lost 6 bases, V lost 7 bases, and 5 bases had no gene match. CDR1 is MNHEY and CDR2 is SMNVEV in the germline V gene (reference sequence). This CDR3 spans 12 amino acids. The CDR3 DNA follows: TGTGCCAGCAAACAGGGGTACAATGGCTACACCTTC. This sequence encodes CASKQGYNGYTF.

V usage is TRBV2 and J usage is TRBJ1-2, with a possible D match to TRBD1 (5 bases). Trimming took off 2 bases at V and 0 bases at J, with 10 bases between the two ends. CDR1 SNHLY and CDR2 FYNNEI come from the germline V gene. There are 15 residues in the CDR3. The CDR3 nucleotides read TGTGCCAGCAGTGAAAGACAGCTACCTAACTATGGCTACACCTTC. This gives the protein CASSERQLPNYGYTF.

The sample holds one count of this clone. This chain uses TRBV6-5 with TRBJ2-7, with 8 bases identical to TRBD1. Germline-derived CDR1 and CDR2 are MNHEY and SVGAGI. The CDR3 consists of 14 residues. J lost 1 base, V lost 8 bases, and 7 bases had no gene match. CDR3 residues: CASETGDNSYEQYF. In DNA form, the CDR3 reads TGTGCCAGCGAGACAGGGGACAATTCCTACGAGCAGTACTTC.

This chain links TRBV6-5 with TRBJ2-2; TRBD1 might be the D (6 bases). From germline, CDR1 is MNHEY and CDR2 SVGAGI. V was pared by 6 bases and J by 5 bases, with 7 bases between. CDR3 length equals 12 residues. The CDR3 sequence is CASSRGTGELFF. CDR3 coding DNA: TGTGCCAGCAGCAGGGGTACCGGGGAGCTGTTTTTT.

This chain links TRBV30 with TRBJ2-7; D not certain. The CDR3 has 14 amino acids. CDR1 is GTSNPN and CDR2 is SVGIG in the germline V gene (reference sequence). V lost 0 bases, J lost 2 bases, and 11 bases lay in between. In nucleotides, the CDR3 is TGTGCCTGGAGTGTACGAGGCTATACCTACGAGCAGTACTTC. Translation: CAWSVRGYTYEQYF.

The chain joins TRBV29-1 to TRBJ1-2; no reliable D call. CDR3 length: 15 residues. V was pared by 2 bases and J by 3 bases, with 16 bases between. Germline V gives CDR1 SQVTM, CDR2 ANQGSEA. The CDR3 DNA follows: TGCAGCGTTGAATCACCAGGCCCGCCCTACTATGGCTACACCTTC. Its translation: CSVESPGPPYYGYTF.